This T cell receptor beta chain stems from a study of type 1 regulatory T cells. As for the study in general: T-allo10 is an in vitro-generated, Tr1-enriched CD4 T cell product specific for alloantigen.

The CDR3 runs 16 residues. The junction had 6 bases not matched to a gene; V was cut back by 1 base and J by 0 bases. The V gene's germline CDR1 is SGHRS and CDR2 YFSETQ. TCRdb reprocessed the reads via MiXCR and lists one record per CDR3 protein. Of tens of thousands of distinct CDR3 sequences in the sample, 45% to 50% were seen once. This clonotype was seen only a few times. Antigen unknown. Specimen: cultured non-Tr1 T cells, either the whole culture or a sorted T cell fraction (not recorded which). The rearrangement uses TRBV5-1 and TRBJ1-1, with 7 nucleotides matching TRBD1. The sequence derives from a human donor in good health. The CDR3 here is CASSLKWDRLNTEAFF. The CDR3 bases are TGCGCCAGCAGCTTGAAGTGGGACAGACTGAACACTGAAGCTTTCTTT.